Presented here are 16 T cell receptor beta chains from one specimen sequenced in a study of T-cell memory formation after mild COVID-19. From the 5' RACE reads, TCRdb called clonotypes with MiXCR, one entry per CDR3 protein. The top ten clones hold less than 2.5% of a sample with approximately 250,000 distinct CDR3 sequences, roughly 14% of them seen once. Sequencing was done on a sample of PBMCs or a T cell subset sorted from them (not recorded which). These receptors were collected from an adult woman who had mild COVID-19 (a few samples of this study predate the infection). Cell type and time point are not known.

This clonotype was counted a few times. This chain links TRBV5-5 with TRBJ1-1; no definite D call. Germline assignment: CDR1 SGHKS and CDR2 YYEKEE (reference sequence). V gave up 0 bases and J gave up 4 bases, with 10 bases separating them. CDR3 length equals 14 residues. The CDR3: CASSLAGQTTEAFF. The CDR3, as DNA: TGTGCCAGCAGCTTGGCCGGTCAGACCACTGAAGCTTTCTTT.

As to this clonotype: A read error may produce the germline difference seen at one junction end. The chain links TRBV18 to TRBJ2-5, with D possibly being TRBD1 or TRBD2 (5 bases each). The V gene's germline CDR1 is KGHSH and CDR2 LQKENI. The length of the CDR3 is 15 residues. The CDR3, as DNA: TGTGCCAGCTCATACGCGACAGACAGCCTCGGGACCAAGTACTTC. Translated, it gives CASSYATDSLGTKYF.

This clonotype was seen more than once but under ten times. The chain joins TRBV24-1 to TRBJ2-3; no firm D call. This CDR3 is 15 amino acids long. The germline V gene encodes CDR1 KGHDR and CDR2 SFDVKD. Trimming took 1 base from V and 2 from J, leaving 9 bases between them. CDR3 loop: CATSDFYSPTDTQYF. The CDR3 bases are TGTGCCACCAGTGATTTCTACAGCCCCACAGATACGCAGTATTTT.

The chain is built from TRBV29-1 and TRBJ2-1; 12 bases align to TRBD2. V shed 6 bases, J shed 3 bases, and the junction held 3 bases outside the gene matches. Germline V gene data show CDR1 as SQVTM and CDR2 as ANQGSEA. The length of the CDR3 is 14 residues. The CDR3 DNA sequence: TGCAGCGTAGAGACTAGCGGGGGCTACAATGAGCAGTTCTTC. Protein sequence: CSVETSGGYNEQFF.

This clonotype was found many times. The chain's CDR3 is CARSLRPSEAGGYNEQFF. The DNA of the CDR3 is TGTGCCAGAAGCTTAAGGCCCTCAGAGGCGGGAGGGTACAATGAGCAGTTCTTC. The chain links TRBV5-3 to TRBJ2-1; 9 nucleotides line up with TRBD2. TRBV5-3 is noted as an ORF with a role that remains uncertain. J gave up 4 bases and V 2 bases, and 13 bases lay outside the gene matches. The CDR3 has 18 residues.

The chain carries TRBV7-8 and TRBJ1-3; no clear D gene. The germline CDR1 and CDR2 sequences are SGHVS and FQNEAQ. There are 14 residues in the CDR3. V shed 1 base and J shed 2 bases, with 6 bases lying between them. The CDR3 sequence is CASSLVVAGNTIYF. In DNA form, the CDR3 reads TGTGCCAGCAGCTTAGTAGTAGCTGGAAACACCATATATTTT.

The V and J genes are TRBV6-6 and TRBJ1-3; D not certain. V shed 2 bases and J shed 0 bases, with 11 bases lying between them. This CDR3 contains 16 residues. Looked up from germline, CDR1 is MNHNY and CDR2 is SVGAGI (reference sequence). The CDR3 DNA is TGTGCCAGCAGTTACGGAAGGAGCAGCTCTGGAAACACCATATATTTT. Translated, it gives CASSYGRSSSGNTIYF.

As DNA, the CDR3 is TGTGCCAGCAGCGCAAACCAGATGGGCAATCAGCCCCAGCATTTT. Translating it yields CASSANQMGNQPQHF. The V call is TRBV7-9, the J call TRBJ1-5; no definite D call. Germline assignment: CDR1 SEHNR and CDR2 FQNEAQ (reference sequence). The ends were cut back, 5 bases at V and 2 bases at J, with 13 bases in the middle. CDR3 length: 15 amino acids.

The chain carries TRBV19 and TRBJ1-3; 9 nucleotides agree with TRBD1. J gave up 0 bases and V 5 bases, and 8 bases lay outside the gene matches. The CDR3 has 17 amino acids. CDR1 and CDR2 from the germline V gene are LNHDA and SQIVND (reference sequence). The chain's CDR3 is CASSPGDRALSGNTIYF. For the CDR3, the DNA is TGTGCCAGTAGTCCTGGGGACAGGGCCCTCTCTGGAAACACCATATATTTT.

V usage is TRBV18 and J usage is TRBJ2-7; 10 bases are a match to TRBD2. Germline-derived CDR1 and CDR2 are KGHSH and LQKENI. The CDR3 loop spans 16 amino acids. The trim removed 3 bases at V and 0 bases at J, leaving 5 bases unmatched. The CDR3 loop is CASSPGLAISSYEQYF. CDR3 bases: TGTGCCAGCTCACCGGGACTAGCGATAAGCTCCTACGAGCAGTACTTC.

This chain joins TRBV6-2 or TRBV6-3 and TRBJ2-7; D not certain. From germline, CDR1 is MNHEY and CDR2 SVGEGT. This CDR3 comprises 13 residues. The ends were cut back, 0 bases at V and 4 bases at J, with 7 bases in the middle. CDR3 nucleotides: TGTGCCAGCAGTTACTCGTTTCTGTACGAGCAGTACTTC. This gives the protein CASSYSFLYEQYF.

In its sample, this clonotype was seen a few times. The CDR3 region is CASSQPRGGTDTQYF. The DNA for the CDR3 is TGTGCCAGCAGCCAACCTCGAGGAGGGACAGATACGCAGTATTTT. The rearrangement joins TRBV7-8 to TRBJ2-3, with a possible D match to TRBD2 (6 bases). The germline V gene has CDR1 SGHVS and CDR2 FQNEAQ. V was pared by 5 bases and J by 3 bases, with 15 bases between. This CDR3 comprises 15 residues.

This clonotype was recorded at least ten times. The chain links TRBV4-1 to TRBJ2-1; 14 bases align to TRBD2. The CDR3 extends over 17 amino acids. The junction had 11 bases not matched to a gene; V was cut back by 4 bases and J by 9 bases. Germline CDR1 and CDR2: MGHRA and YSYEKL. In DNA, the CDR3 is TGCGCCAGCAGCCCCGGGCAGACTAGCGGGAGGGGGGGTGAGCAGTTCTTC. It codes for CASSPGQTSGRGGEQFF.

The table lists this clonotype with a few counts. V is TRBV12-3 or TRBV12-4 and J is TRBJ1-1, with 10 positions matching TRBD1. V trimming: 7 bases; J trimming: 0 bases; junction bases outside the gene matches: 11. This CDR3 region has 17 residues. The CDR3 region has the DNA TGTGCCAGCAAGCCGGGACAGGGGATCCGAATGAACACTGAAGCTTTCTTT. Encoded protein: CASKPGQGIRMNTEAFF.

The chain combines TRBV7-8 with TRBJ1-4; D perhaps matches TRBD1 (6 bases). Germline values: CDR1 SGHVS, CDR2 FQNEAQ. V gave up 5 bases and J gave up 2 bases, with 12 bases separating them. The CDR3 loop spans 15 amino acids. This CDR3 reads CASSAYRATNEKLFF. CDR3 bases: TGTGCCAGCAGCGCCTACAGGGCTACTAATGAAAAACTGTTTTTT.

This chain connects TRBV11-2 to TRBJ1-2; D call uncertain. Germline CDR1 reads SGHAT; CDR2 reads FQNNGV. V was trimmed by 5 bases and J by 5 bases, leaving 9 bases between them. The CDR3 loop spans 12 amino acids. The CDR3, as DNA: TGTGCCAGCAGCCCGCGGCCTTATGGCTACACCTTC. This encodes CASSPRPYGYTF.